This T cell receptor beta chain was found in a study of Tregs in tolerant kidney transplant recipients. In its sample, this clone was seen once. Its antigen is not identified. The J segment lost 10 bases and the V segment lost 7 bases, leaving 11 bases of the junction unmatched. The CDR3 consists of 14 residues. Germline V lookup: CDR1 SQVTM, CDR2 ANQGSEA. Clones were sequenced by immunoSEQ multiplex PCR, and TCRdb holds only the in-frame ones, with some missing. The sample lists 40,000 to 50,000 clones, roughly 89% occurring once. General study points: Expanding Tregs on activated donor B cells appeared to best identify donor-specific TCRbeta clones.

The source is a human donor in good health. The chain recombines TRBV29-1 with TRBJ2-1, with 12 nucleotides matching TRBD1. The sample comprised Tregs from blood. The CDR3 loop reads CSARPGQGAGEQFF. The CDR3 region has the DNA TGCAGCGCCCGCCCGGGACAGGGGGCTGGGGAGCAGTTCTTC.